This TCR beta chain originates from a study of blood T cell repertoires in COVID-19. Germline assignment: CDR1 KGHSH and CDR2 LQKENI. This CDR3 comprises 16 residues. V lost 0 bases to trimming and J lost 2 bases; unmatched junction nucleotides: 1. TCRdb keeps only in-frame clones here, not all; method: immunoSEQ multiplex PCR. There are roughly 500,000 clones in the sample; 70% to 90% occur only once, and 3.2% lies in the top ten. This TCR was recovered from a human donor in a cohort sampled during active COVID-19. The sequenced material came from peripheral blood. This sequence joins TRBV18 and TRBJ1-3; 10 bases match TRBD1. The CDR3 spells CASSPPGTGAGNTIYF. CDR3 sequence (DNA): TGTGCCAGCTCACCACCCGGGACAGGGGCTGGAAACACCATATATTTT.